The 11 T cell receptor beta chains given below trace back to one sample, sequenced in a study of blood T cell repertoires in COVID-19. This table comes from immunoSEQ multiplex PCR, and its TCRdb copy is limited to in-frame clones, with some not included. The table has almost 400,000 clones, roughly 90% seen once. Sequencing input: PBMCs or T cells enriched from blood (not recorded which). These receptors all stem from a young woman with acute COVID-19.

This clone was seen only once. The CDR3 DNA sequence: TGCGCCAGCAGTGAAGGGGCGCTGGGGGAGACCCAGTACTTC. Translated, it gives CASSEGALGETQYF. J is TRBJ2-5 and V is TRBV10-1, with D perhaps TRBD1 (5 bases). Trimming left V 3 bases short and J 5 bases short, with 13 bases between. The CDR3 has 14 amino acids. The V gene's germline CDR1 is WNHNN and CDR2 SYGVQD (reference sequence).

The chain has TRBV21-1 and TRBJ1-5. TRBV21-1 is given as a pseudogene. There are 19 residues in the CDR3. The CDR3 loop is CASSKAGSPRSNGNQPQHF. CDR3 nucleotides: TGTGCCAGCAGCAAAGCTGGCAGTCCGAGGAGCAATGGGAATCAGCCCCAGCATTTT.

This CDR3 reads CASSTPGATEAFF. The CDR3 region has the DNA TGTGCCAGCAGCACCCCAGGGGCCACTGAAGCTTTCTTT. This rearrangement joins TRBV5-4 to TRBJ1-1; maybe TRBD1 (6 bases). The germline V gene encodes CDR1 SGHNT and CDR2 YYREEE (reference sequence). This CDR3 region has 13 residues. The ends were cut back, 4 bases at V and 4 bases at J, with 11 bases in the middle.

This clone occurred a few times. V usage is TRBV10-3 and J usage is TRBJ1-4; 10 bases line up with TRBD1. The CDR3 is 13 residues long. Germline CDR1 is ENHRY and CDR2 is SYGVKD. The ends lost 10 bases at V and 6 bases at J; junction bases unmatched: 5. CDR3 sequence: CATGTGVDEKLFF. As DNA, the CDR3 is TGTGCCACCGGGACAGGGGTGGATGAAAAACTGTTTTTT.

In DNA form, the CDR3 reads TGTGCCTGGAGTTTCGGCAATGAGCAGTTCTTC. Its protein product is CAWSFGNEQFF. The chain combines TRBV30 with TRBJ2-1; D ambiguous. Germline CDR1 reads GTSNPN; CDR2 reads SVGIG (reference sequence). V was clipped by 2 bases and J by 6 bases, with 5 bases between them. This CDR3 has 11 amino acids.

The chain uses TRBV19 and TRBJ1-1; TRBD1 aligns across 8 bases. The V segment lost 3 bases and the J segment 6 bases; nucleotides outside the gene matches: 9. Germline CDR1 and CDR2: LNHDA and SQIVND (reference sequence). The CDR3 consists of 15 residues. In nucleotides, the CDR3 is TGTGCCAGTAGTATCCCAAGGACAGGGCGGGCTGAAGCTTTCTTT. As protein: CASSIPRTGRAEAFF.

The chain joins TRBV7-2 to TRBJ1-2, with 10 nucleotides matching TRBD1. V was clipped by 5 bases and J by 8 bases; unmatched bases: 5. Germline V gene data show CDR1 as SGHTA and CDR2 as FQGNSA. The CDR3 sequence is 13 residues long. Here the CDR3 DNA reads TGTGCCAGCAGCGAAGGACAGGGGGGAGGCTACACCTTC. Amino acid sequence: CASSEGQGGGYTF.

V gene TRBV5-1 combines with J gene TRBJ2-1; 8 bases are shared with TRBD1. The CDR3 runs to 13 residues. Germline trimming cut 4 bases from V and 8 bases from J; bases unmatched to any gene: 5. The V gene's germline CDR1 is SGHRS and CDR2 YFSETQ. CDR3 coding DNA: TGCGCCAGCAGCGGGACAGGTTTAGATGAGCAGTTCTTC. Translation: CASSGTGLDEQFF.

The chain uses TRBV7-2 and TRBJ2-7, with 9 bases identical to TRBD1. Germline CDR1 is SGHTA and CDR2 is FQGNSA. This CDR3 region has 15 residues. Trimming took 4 bases from V and 3 from J; bases not matched to a gene: 7. CDR3 nucleotide sequence: TGTGCCAGCAGCTCGACAGGGGGTAGCGTCTACGAGCAGTACTTC. It yields the protein CASSSTGGSVYEQYF.

This chain connects TRBV30 to TRBJ1-6; D unresolved. The V gene lost 2 bases and the J gene lost 4 bases, with 9 bases spanning the gap. CDR1 is GTSNPN, CDR2 SVGIG, per germline (reference sequence). There are 14 residues in the CDR3. The CDR3 DNA follows: TGTGCCTGGAGTAGAACAGTTTATAATTCACCCCTCCACTTT. Encoded protein: CAWSRTVYNSPLHF. The full variable domain, rest sourced from reference TRBV30 and TRBJ1-6, is SQTIHQWPATLVQPVGSPLSLECTVEGTSNPNLYWYRQAAGRGLQLLFYSVGIGQISSEVPQNLSASRPQDRQFILSSKKLLLSDSGFYLCAWSRTVYNSPLHFGNGTRLTVT.

The rearrangement uses TRBV7-2 and TRBJ2-1; possible D gene TRBD2, 5 bases. The CDR3 has 16 residues. The germline V gene has CDR1 SGHTA and CDR2 FQGNSA. Trimming took 5 bases from V and 2 from J, leaving 16 bases between them. DNA of the CDR3: TGTGCCAGCAGCCCGTTCGCGAGGGTCCCCTACAATGAGCAGTTCTTC. As protein: CASSPFARVPYNEQFF. Together with reference TRBV7-2 and TRBJ2-1, the CDR3 gives the full variable domain: GAGVSQSPSNKVTEKGKDVELRCDPISGHTALYWYRQSLGQGLEFLIYFQGNSAPDKSGLPSDRFSAERTGGSVSTLTIQRTQQEDSAVYLCASSPFARVPYNEQFFGPGTRLTVL.